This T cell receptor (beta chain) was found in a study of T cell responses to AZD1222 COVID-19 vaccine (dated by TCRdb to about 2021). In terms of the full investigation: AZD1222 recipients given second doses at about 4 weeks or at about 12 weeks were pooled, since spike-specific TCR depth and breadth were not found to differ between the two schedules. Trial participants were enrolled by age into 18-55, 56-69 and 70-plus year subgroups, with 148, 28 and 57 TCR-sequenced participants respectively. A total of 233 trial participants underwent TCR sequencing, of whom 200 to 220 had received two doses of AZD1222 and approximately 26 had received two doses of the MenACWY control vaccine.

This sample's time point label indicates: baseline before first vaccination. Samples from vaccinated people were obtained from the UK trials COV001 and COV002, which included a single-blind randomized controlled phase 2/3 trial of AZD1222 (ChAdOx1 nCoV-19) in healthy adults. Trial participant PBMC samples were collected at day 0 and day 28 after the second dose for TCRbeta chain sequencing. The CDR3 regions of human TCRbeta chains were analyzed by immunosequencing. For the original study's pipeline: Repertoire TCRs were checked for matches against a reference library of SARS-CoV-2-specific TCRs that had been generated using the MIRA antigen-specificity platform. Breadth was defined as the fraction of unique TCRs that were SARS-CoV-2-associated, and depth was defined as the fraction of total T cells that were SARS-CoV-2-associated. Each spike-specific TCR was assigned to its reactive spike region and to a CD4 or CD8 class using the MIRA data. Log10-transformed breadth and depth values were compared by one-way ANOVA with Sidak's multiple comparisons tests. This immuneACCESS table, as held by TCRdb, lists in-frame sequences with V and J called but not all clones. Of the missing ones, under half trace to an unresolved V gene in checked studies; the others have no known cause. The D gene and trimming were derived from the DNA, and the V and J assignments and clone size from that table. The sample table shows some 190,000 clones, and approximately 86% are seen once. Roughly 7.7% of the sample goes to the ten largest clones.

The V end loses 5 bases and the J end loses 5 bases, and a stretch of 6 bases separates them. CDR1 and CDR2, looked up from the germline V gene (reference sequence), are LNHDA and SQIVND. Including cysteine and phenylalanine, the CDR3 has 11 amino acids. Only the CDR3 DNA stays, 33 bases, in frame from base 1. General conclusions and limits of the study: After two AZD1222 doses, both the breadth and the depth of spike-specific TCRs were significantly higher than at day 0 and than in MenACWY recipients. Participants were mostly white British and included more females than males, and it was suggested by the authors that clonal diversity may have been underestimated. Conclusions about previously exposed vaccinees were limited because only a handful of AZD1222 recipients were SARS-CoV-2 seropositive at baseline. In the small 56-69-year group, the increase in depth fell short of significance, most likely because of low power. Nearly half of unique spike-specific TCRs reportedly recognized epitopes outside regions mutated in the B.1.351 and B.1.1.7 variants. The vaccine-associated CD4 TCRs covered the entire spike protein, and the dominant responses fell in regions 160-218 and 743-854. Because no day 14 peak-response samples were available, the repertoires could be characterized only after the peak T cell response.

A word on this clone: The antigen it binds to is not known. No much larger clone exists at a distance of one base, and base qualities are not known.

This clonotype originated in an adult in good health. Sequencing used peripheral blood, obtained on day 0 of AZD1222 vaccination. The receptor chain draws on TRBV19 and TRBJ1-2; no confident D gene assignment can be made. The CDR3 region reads CASSDFYGYTF. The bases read TGTGCCAGTAGTGACTTTTATGGCTACACCTTC.